This TCR beta chain comes out of a study of shared clonotypes between healthy human individuals. Trimming stripped 0 bases from V and 5 bases from J, with 8 bases between. CDR1 and CDR2 from the germline V gene are SGHTS and YDEGEE. This CDR3 has 13 residues. Generated by immunoSEQ multiplex PCR, the TCRdb table keeps only in-frame clones and is missing some. The sample includes more than 2 million clones, 85% to 95% seen only once; the top ten take roughly 0.13%. Recent vaccinations or acute infections were absent in the healthy HIV-negative adult donors. Only one count was recorded for this clone. The antigen is undetermined. Points from the study as a whole: Clonotype sharing among the donors was expected to vary with sequencing depth. Large depth notwithstanding, sorted-subset sequencing proved incomplete by rarefaction. Since donors were few, the genetic and exposure-history diversity represented was limited.

The origin of this receptor is a man aged 18-30 years in good health. V is TRBV5-8 and J is TRBJ2-5; D uncertain. The material sequenced was naive CD4+ T cells sorted from blood. The subset was: CD45RA+ positively selected. CDR3 coding DNA: TGTGCCAGCAGCTTGGATGGGGTTGAGACCCAGTACTTC. Translating gives CASSLDGVETQYF. The variable domain in full, completed from reference TRBV5-8 and TRBJ2-5, reads EAGVTQSPTHLIKTRGQQATLRCSPISGHTSVYWYQQALGLGLQFLLWYDEGEERNRGNFPPRFSGRQFPNYSSELNVNALELEDSALYLCASSLDGVETQYFGPGTRLLVL.